These 10 T cell receptor beta chains came from one sample sequenced in a study of blood T cell repertoires in COVID-19. Sequencing used immunoSEQ multiplex PCR; TCRdb keeps in-frame clones, though not all of them. The sample yields over 50,000 clones, less than 90% seen once. Input material: peripheral blood. Every receptor here comes from a human donor in a cohort sampled during active COVID-19.

This clone was detected only a few times. The J gene is TRBJ1-2, the V gene TRBV12-5; the D is unclear. CDR1 and CDR2 from the germline V gene are LGHNT and FRNRAP. The ends were cut back, 4 bases at V and 1 base at J, with 4 bases in the middle. The CDR3 length is 12 residues. Here the CDR3 reads CASGYSNYGYTF. DNA for the CDR3: TGTGCTAGTGGTTACAGTAACTATGGCTACACCTTC. Based on the CDR3 plus reference TRBV12-5 and TRBJ1-2, the full variable domain is DARVTQTPRHKVTEMGQEVTMRCQPILGHNTVFWYRQTMMQGLELLAYFRNRAPLDDSGMPKDRFSAEMPDATLATLKIQPSEPRDSAVYFCASGYSNYGYTFGSGTRLTVV.

This chain uses TRBV14 with TRBJ2-7; D gene uncertain. The V end lost 2 bases, the J end lost 2 bases, and 7 bases lay between the germline ends. Germline loops: CDR1 SGHDN, CDR2 FVKESK. The CDR3 runs to 13 residues. CDR3 sequence: CASSQKPPYEQYF. CDR3 nucleotides: TGTGCCAGCAGCCAAAAGCCTCCCTACGAGCAGTACTTC.

The DNA of the CDR3 is TGTGCCAGCAGTAGGACTAGCGGGAGGTATGGCGAGCAGTTCTTC. Protein: CASSRTSGRYGEQFF. The chain couples TRBV6-1 to TRBJ2-1; TRBD2 matches 14 bases. The CDR3 extends over 15 amino acids. With V trimmed by 5 bases and J by 10 bases, 7 bases remained unmatched. The germline V gene encodes CDR1 MNHNS and CDR2 SASEGT.

This clone has only a few counts. This chain uses TRBV7-2 with TRBJ2-1; possibly TRBD2 for D (5 bases). CDR1 and CDR2 from the germline V gene are SGHTA and FQGNSA. There are 18 residues in the CDR3. Trimming took off 1 base at V and 1 base at J, with 17 bases between the two ends. CDR3 sequence: CASSLERWAVGSYNEQFF. The CDR3 DNA reads TGTGCCAGCAGCTTAGAGCGGTGGGCGGTCGGGTCCTACAATGAGCAGTTCTTC. Together with reference TRBV7-2 and TRBJ2-1, the CDR3 gives the full variable domain: GAGVSQSPSNKVTEKGKDVELRCDPISGHTALYWYRQSLGQGLEFLIYFQGNSAPDKSGLPSDRFSAERTGGSVSTLTIQRTQQEDSAVYLCASSLERWAVGSYNEQFFGPGTRLTVL.

The chain employs TRBV28 and TRBJ2-2, with 12 bases aligning to TRBD2. Per germline, CDR1 MDHEN and CDR2 SYDVKM. There are 18 residues in the CDR3. J lost 4 bases, V lost 5 bases, and 11 bases had no gene match. The CDR3 sequence: CASSLGLAGTLGTGELFF. The CDR3, as DNA: TGTGCCAGCAGTCTAGGACTAGCGGGAACGTTGGGCACCGGGGAGCTGTTTTTT.

The chain carries TRBV11-3 and TRBJ1-5; D is ambiguous. The V end lost 3 bases, the J end lost 1 base, and 16 bases lay between the germline ends. The germline gives CDR1 SGHNT, CDR2 YENEEA. The CDR3 has 17 amino acids. The CDR3 region is CASSLAHEGGSNQPQHF. CDR3 coding DNA: TGTGCCAGCAGCTTGGCCCACGAGGGCGGGAGCAATCAGCCCCAGCATTTT.

V is TRBV4-3 and J is TRBJ2-7; D is possibly TRBD2 (8 bases). The V gene lost 4 bases and the J gene lost 1 base, with 26 bases spanning the gap. Germline CDR1 LGHNA, CDR2 YSLEER. The CDR3 sequence is 19 residues long. Here the CDR3 reads CASSRSWSGSSGGSYEQYF. DNA for the CDR3: TGCGCCAGCAGCCGGTCGTGGAGCGGGAGTTCAGGGGGGTCCTACGAGCAGTACTTC.

The CDR3 bases are TGTGCCATCAGTGCTCGGGGACAGCACTACGAGCAGTACTTC. Its translation is CAISARGQHYEQYF. The chain recombines TRBV10-3 with TRBJ2-7, with 7 positions matching TRBD1. CDR1 is ENHRY, CDR2 SYGVKD, per germline. CDR3 length equals 14 residues. V trimming: 4 bases; J trimming: 3 bases; junction bases outside the gene matches: 6.

The rearrangement links TRBV7-9 to TRBJ1-4, with 8 bases fitting TRBD1. CDR3 length equals 17 residues. Trimming at V came to 0 bases and at J to 8 bases, leaving 11 bases not matched to a gene. The V gene's germline CDR1 is SEHNR and CDR2 FQNEAQ (reference sequence). The DNA of the CDR3 is TGTGCCAGCAGCTTAGCTACAGGGGGACCACTTGGGGAAAAACTGTTTTTT. Protein product: CASSLATGGPLGEKLFF.

V and J are TRBV5-1 and TRBJ1-2, with D unclear. CDR1 is SGHRS and CDR2 is YFSETQ in the germline V gene. The CDR3 is 13 amino acids. The V and J ends lost 0 bases and 6 bases respectively, with 9 bases between them. DNA for the CDR3: TGCGCCAGCAGCTTGGACGCCGGGAATGGCTACACCTTC. Translating gives CASSLDAGNGYTF.